Below, 11 T cell receptor beta chains from the same sample are listed, as sequenced in a study of graft-versus-host responses after intestinal transplantation. Libraries were prepared by immunoSEQ multiplex PCR; TCRdb keeps only in-frame clonotypes and omits some of them. The top ten clones hold less than 0.55% of a sample with tens of thousands of clones, roughly 83% of them seen once. Their specific antigens are unknown. The sample consisted of unstimulated CD4+ T cells sorted from spleen or lymph node cells, taken before transplant. These receptors all come from a human donor who was the organ donor for an intestinal transplant.

This rearrangement joins TRBV15 to TRBJ2-3; D unclear. This CDR3 region has 13 residues. V was cut by 6 bases and J by 0 bases, with 7 bases left in between. CDR1 LNHNV and CDR2 YYDKDF come from the germline V gene (reference sequence). CDR3 sequence: CATRGPSTDTQYF. The CDR3 coding sequence is TGTGCCACCAGGGGCCCTAGCACAGATACGCAGTATTTT.

V and J are TRBV23-1 and TRBJ2-1, with D possibly matching TRBD2 (7 bases). TRBV23-1 is assigned to the ORF class and has an uncertain function. V was cut by 0 bases and J by 2 bases, with 11 bases left in between. The CDR3 consists of 16 residues. CDR3 sequence reads: CASSQSLGGPYNEQFF. CDR3 coding DNA: TGCGCCAGCAGTCAATCCCTGGGGGGGCCCTACAATGAGCAGTTCTTC.

The chain uses TRBV2 and TRBJ2-3; D may correspond to TRBD1 or TRBD2 (7 bases each). The germline V and J ends were trimmed by 5 bases and 0 bases, with 12 bases remaining between them. The CDR3 spans 15 residues. Germline-derived CDR1 and CDR2 are SNHLY and FYNNEI. CDR3 DNA sequence: TGTGCCAGCAGTCCCCAGGGGGGGAGCACAGATACGCAGTATTTT. It codes for CASSPQGGSTDTQYF.

This clone was counted once. This specimen includes other DNA sequences encoding the same CDR3. The chain carries TRBV7-6 and TRBJ2-2; the D gene is possibly TRBD1 (6 bases). CDR1 and CDR2 (germline): SGHVS, FNYEAQ. The CDR3 covers 16 residues. V lost 5 bases and J lost 7, with 20 bases in between. The CDR3 sequence is CASSRGGQGFSGELFF. CDR3 DNA: TGTGCCAGCAGCCGAGGCGGTCAGGGGTTTAGCGGGGAGCTGTTTTTT.

The J gene is TRBJ2-1, the V gene TRBV5-4, with D unresolved. Trimming left V 4 bases short and J 4 bases short, with 12 bases between. The CDR3 contains 14 residues. CDR1 is SGHNT and CDR2 is YYREEE in the germline V gene (reference sequence). This CDR3 is CASSPYYGYNEQFF. CDR3 in DNA: TGTGCCAGCAGCCCGTATTACGGGTACAATGAGCAGTTCTTC.

The count of this clone is one. This rearrangement joins TRBV29-1 to TRBJ2-1; 7 positions match TRBD1. With 5 bases clipped from V and 9 bases from J, the junction kept 4 bases outside the gene matches. CDR3 length: 11 residues. Germline lookup yields CDR1 SQVTM and CDR2 ANQGSEA. In DNA form, the CDR3 reads TGCAGCGTTTCAAGGGGGCGTGAGCAGTTCTTC. Translation: CSVSRGREQFF.

The genes are TRBV5-1 and TRBJ2-1; unclear D gene. Per the germline V gene, CDR1 is SGHRS and CDR2 is YFSETQ. V lost 4 bases and J 4 bases, leaving 18 bases between the germline ends. The CDR3 runs 16 residues. The CDR3 sequence is CASSEGTLSPYNEQFF. The DNA for the CDR3 is TGCGCCAGCAGCGAAGGCACCCTCTCGCCATACAATGAGCAGTTCTTC.

The V gene is TRBV12-5, the J gene TRBJ1-2; TRBD1 aligns across 9 bases. The CDR3 is made up of 15 amino acids. V gave up 0 bases and J gave up 8 bases; unmatched junction bases: 7. CDR1 is LGHNT, CDR2 FRNRAP, per germline. CDR3 bases: TGTGCTAGTGGTTTGGTGTGGGACAGGGTATTCGGCTACACCTTC. Its protein product is CASGLVWDRVFGYTF.

This clone was detected only a few times. Here the CDR3 DNA reads TGTGCCAGCAGCGTAGGAACAGATACGCAGTATTTT. Its translation: CASSVGTDTQYF. This chain links TRBV9 with TRBJ2-3; D call uncertain. The CDR3 length is 12 residues. V lost 0 bases, J lost 3 bases, and 2 bases lay in between. CDR1 is SGDLS, CDR2 YYNGEE, per germline.

The V call is TRBV7-9, the J call TRBJ1-3, with D maybe TRBD1 (5 bases). Germline V lookup: CDR1 SEHNR, CDR2 FQNEAQ (reference sequence). Trimming stripped 6 bases from V and 0 bases from J, with 12 bases between. The CDR3 is 15 residues long. CDR3 sequence (DNA): TGTGCCAGCAGTTTCGACAGCCTCTCTGGAAACACCATATATTTT. Encoded protein: CASSFDSLSGNTIYF.

The chain couples TRBV6-1 to TRBJ1-2; 7 bases map to TRBD1. The CDR3 runs to 13 residues. Per germline, CDR1 MNHNS and CDR2 SASEGT. V lost 5 bases to trimming and J lost 2 bases; unmatched junction nucleotides: 2. The CDR3: CASSLRGNYGYTF. In DNA, the CDR3 is TGTGCCAGCAGTCTCAGGGGGAACTATGGCTACACCTTC.